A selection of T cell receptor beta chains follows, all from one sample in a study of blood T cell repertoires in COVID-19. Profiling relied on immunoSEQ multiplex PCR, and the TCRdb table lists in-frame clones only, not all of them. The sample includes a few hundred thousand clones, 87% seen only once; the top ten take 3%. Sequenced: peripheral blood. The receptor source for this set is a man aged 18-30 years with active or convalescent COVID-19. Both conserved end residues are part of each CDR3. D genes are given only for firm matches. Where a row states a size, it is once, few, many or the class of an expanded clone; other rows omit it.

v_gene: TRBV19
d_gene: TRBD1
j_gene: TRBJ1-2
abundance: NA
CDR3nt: TGTGCCAGTAGTGTGACAGGGGAAAGTAACTATGGCTACACCTTC
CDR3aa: CASSVTGESNYGYTF

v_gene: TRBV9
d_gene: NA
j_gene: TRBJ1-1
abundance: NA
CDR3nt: TGTGCCAGCAGCGTGGGCGGGGGGACCACTGAAGCTTTCTTT
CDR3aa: CASSVGGGTTEAFF

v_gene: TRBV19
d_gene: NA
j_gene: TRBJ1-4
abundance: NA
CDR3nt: TGTGCCAGTAGTGGAACCGGGACATTGGACGAAAAACTGTTTTTT
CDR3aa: CASSGTGTLDEKLFF

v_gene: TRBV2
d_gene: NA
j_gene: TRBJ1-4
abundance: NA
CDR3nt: TGTGCCAGCAGGGGGACTGGGGTAAAACTGTTTTTT
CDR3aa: CASRGTGVKLFF

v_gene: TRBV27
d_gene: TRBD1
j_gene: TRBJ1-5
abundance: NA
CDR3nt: TGTGCCAGCAGTTTCACAGGGGGCGTTCAGCCCCAGCATTTT
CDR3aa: CASSFTGGVQPQHF

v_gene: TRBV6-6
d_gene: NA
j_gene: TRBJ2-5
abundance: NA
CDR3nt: TGTGCCAGCAGCCCCGCGGCCCCAAGAGAGACCCAGTACTTC
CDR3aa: CASSPAAPRETQYF

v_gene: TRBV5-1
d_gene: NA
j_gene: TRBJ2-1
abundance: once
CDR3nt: TGCGCCAGCAGCCCAACCACGGGAAAAATGCTCCCGAGGTTCTTC
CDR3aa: CASSPTTGKMLPRFF

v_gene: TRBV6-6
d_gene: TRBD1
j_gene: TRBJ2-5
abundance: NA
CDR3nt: TGTGCCAGCAGTCACTCGACAGGGATGGAGACCCAGTACTTC
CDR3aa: CASSHSTGMETQYF

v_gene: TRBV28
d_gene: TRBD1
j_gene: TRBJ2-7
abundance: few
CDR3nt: TGTGCCAGCAGGACGACAGGGGAGTACGAGCAGTACTTC
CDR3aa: CASRTTGEYEQYF

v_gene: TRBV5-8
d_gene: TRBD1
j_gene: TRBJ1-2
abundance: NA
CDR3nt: TGTGCCAGCAGCCCCCGGACAGGGGGCTATGGCTACACCTTC
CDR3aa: CASSPRTGGYGYTF

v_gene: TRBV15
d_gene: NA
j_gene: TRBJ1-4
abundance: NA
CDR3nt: TGTGCCACCAGCAGAGATCGTCGTCCGAATGAAAAACTGTTTTTT
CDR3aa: CATSRDRRPNEKLFF

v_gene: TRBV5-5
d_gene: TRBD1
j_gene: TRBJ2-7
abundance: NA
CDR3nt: TGTGCCAGCAGCCCCGGGACAGGGAGAGTGGAGCAGTACTTC
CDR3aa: CASSPGTGRVEQYF

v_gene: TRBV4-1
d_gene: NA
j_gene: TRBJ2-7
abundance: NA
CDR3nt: TGCGCCAGCAGCTTCAGAGCAAGCGAACCCTACGAGCAGTACTTC
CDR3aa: CASSFRASEPYEQYF

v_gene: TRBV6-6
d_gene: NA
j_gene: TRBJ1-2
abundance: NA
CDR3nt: TGTGCCAGCAGTTACTCCCGGGGAAATGGCTACACCTTC
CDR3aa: CASSYSRGNGYTF

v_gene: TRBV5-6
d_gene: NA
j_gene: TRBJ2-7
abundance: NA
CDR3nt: TGTGCCAGCAACGAGGGGGGACAGACCTTATACGAGCAGTACTTC
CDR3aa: CASNEGGQTLYEQYF

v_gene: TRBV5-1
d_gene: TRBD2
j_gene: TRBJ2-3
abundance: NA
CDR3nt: TGCGCCAGCAGCCTAGCGGGGGGGGGCACAGATACGCAGTATTTT
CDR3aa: CASSLAGGGTDTQYF

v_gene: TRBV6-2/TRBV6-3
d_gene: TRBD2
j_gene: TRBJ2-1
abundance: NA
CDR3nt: TGTGCCAGCAGTTACTCCGGGACTAGCGTGGAGCAGTTCTTC
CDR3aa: CASSYSGTSVEQFF

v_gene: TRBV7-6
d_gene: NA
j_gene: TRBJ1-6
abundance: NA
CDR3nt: TGTGCCAGCAGCTCGGCAGGAGGTAATTCACCCCTCCACTTT
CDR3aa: CASSSAGGNSPLHF

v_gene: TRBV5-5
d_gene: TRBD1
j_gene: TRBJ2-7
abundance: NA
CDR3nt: TGTGCCAGCAGCTTAATACCGGGACAGGGGGCGTGGGAGCAGTACTTC
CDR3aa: CASSLIPGQGAWEQYF

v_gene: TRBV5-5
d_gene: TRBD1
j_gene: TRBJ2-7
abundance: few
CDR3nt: TGTGCCAGCAGCCGGGACAGGGAGGACGAGCAGTACTTC
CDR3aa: CASSRDREDEQYF

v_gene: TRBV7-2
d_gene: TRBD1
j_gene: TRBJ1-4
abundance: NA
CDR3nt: TGTGCCAGCAGCCCAGTAGGGCCAGGGGGATTAGAAAAACTGTTTTTT
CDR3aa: CASSPVGPGGLEKLFF

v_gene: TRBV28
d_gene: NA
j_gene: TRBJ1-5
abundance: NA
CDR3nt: TGTGCCAGCAGCAATGATCGAGGAAATCAGCCCCAGCATTTT
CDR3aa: CASSNDRGNQPQHF

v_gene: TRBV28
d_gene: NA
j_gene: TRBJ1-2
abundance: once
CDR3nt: TGTGCCAGCAGTTTGAGCGGGAGCTATGGCTACACCTTC
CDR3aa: CASSLSGSYGYTF

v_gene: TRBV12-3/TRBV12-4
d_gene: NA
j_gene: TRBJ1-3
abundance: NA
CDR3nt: TGTGCCAGCAGTGACCCGGGGACCATATATTTT
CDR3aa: CASSDPGTIYF

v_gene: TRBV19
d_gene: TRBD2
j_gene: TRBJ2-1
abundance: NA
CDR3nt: TGTGCCAGCACAACTCAGGGCGGGAGATACAATGAGCAGTTCTTC
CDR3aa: CASTTQGGRYNEQFF

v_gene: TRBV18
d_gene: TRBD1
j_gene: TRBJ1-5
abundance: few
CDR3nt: TGTGCCAGCTCACCCACACAGGGGGGCAATCAGCCCCAGCATTTT
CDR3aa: CASSPTQGGNQPQHF